Each of the 16 T cell receptor beta chains below was sequenced from the same sample in a study of blood T cells in healthy people across ages. The use of a sample-barcoded 5' primer and a J-beta primer mix characterized a second PCR of about 7 to 12 cycles. TCRdb reanalysed the 5' RACE reads using MiXCR and keeps one entry per CDR3 protein. The profile shows approximately 1.5 million distinct CDR3 sequences, around 35% of them singletons. The sequenced sample consisted of blood. The receptors here all came from a woman aged 30 to 39 in good health.

Remarks on this clonotype: At one of its ends the junction is not consistent with the germline gene, which may arise from a read error. The V gene is TRBV2, the J gene TRBJ2-3; D gene uncertain. Germline CDR1 is SNHLY and CDR2 is FYNNEI. CDR3 size: 15 residues. The CDR3 DNA reads TGTGCCAGCAGTGCGATGGGCCAGCACACAGATACGCCGTATTTT. It codes for CASSAMGQHTDTPYF.

V and J are TRBV3-1 and TRBJ1-6; 10 bases fit TRBD1. The CDR3 has 16 residues. Germline V gives CDR1 LGHDT, CDR2 YNNKEL (reference sequence). V trimming: 1 base; J trimming: 10 bases; junction bases outside the gene matches: 7. The CDR3 loop reads CASSQGTGGSGSPLHF. In nucleotides, the CDR3 is TGTGCCAGCAGCCAAGGGACAGGGGGTTCAGGATCACCCCTCCACTTT. Full variable domain (missing parts from reference TRBV3-1 and TRBJ1-6): DTAVSQTPKYLVTQMGNDKSIKCEQNLGHDTMYWYKQDSKKFLKIMFSYNNKELIINETVPNRFSPKSPDKAHLNLHINSLELGDSAVYFCASSQGTGGSGSPLHFGNGTRLTVT.

Concerning this clonotype: This may be a read error, as it is one base from a much larger clone. The chain couples TRBV27 to TRBJ2-7, with D tentatively TRBD2 (6 bases). The V gene's germline CDR1 is MNHEY and CDR2 SMNVEV (reference sequence). The CDR3 is 15 residues long. The CDR3 DNA reads TGTGCCAGCAGTTTATCTACCGGGAGCTGGTACGAGCGGTACTTC. Its translation is CASSLSTGSWYERYF.

This clonotype was picked up a small number of times. The V and J genes are TRBV10-3 and TRBJ2-7, with TRBD2 matching 12 bases. V gave up 5 bases and J gave up 4 bases; unmatched junction bases: 9. CDR3 length equals 16 residues. CDR1 is ENHRY, CDR2 SYGVKD, per germline. The CDR3 region has the DNA TGTGCCATCAGTTCGGGACTAGCGGGCGTTAGTTACGAGCAGTACTTC. Protein product: CAISSGLAGVSYEQYF.

The DNA of the CDR3 is TGCAGTGCTCGCCTTCTCTGGGGGTCCACAGATACGCAGTATTTT. As protein: CSARLLWGSTDTQYF. The V call is TRBV20-1, the J call TRBJ2-3; D is perhaps TRBD1 or TRBD2 (5 bases each). V lost 5 bases and J lost 2, with 17 bases in between. The CDR3 totals 15 residues. Germline V lookup: CDR1 DFQATT, CDR2 SNEGSKA (reference sequence).

In this sample, this clonotype turned up a few times. The genes are TRBV6-5 and TRBJ2-5; D is perhaps TRBD1 (6 bases). The CDR3 runs to 15 residues. Trimming pared 2 bases from V and 5 bases from J, leaving 15 bases between. The germline V gene has CDR1 MNHEY and CDR2 SVGAGI. The CDR3 is CASSYRDTNGETQYF. DNA for the CDR3: TGTGCCAGCAGTTACCGGGACACCAACGGGGAGACCCAGTACTTC.

The chain couples TRBV6-1 to TRBJ2-5; tentative D call: TRBD2 (5 bases). The CDR3 is 16 amino acids. Trimming stripped 4 bases from V and 11 bases from J, with 26 bases between. CDR1 is MNHNS, CDR2 SASEGT, per germline. For the CDR3, the DNA is TGTGCCAGCAGTGCTTGGGCCCTCGGCCTAGCTGATGAGCAGTACTTC. Translated, it gives CASSAWALGLADEQYF.

This clonotype turned up a few times. An end of the junction differs from the germline gene, which may be a read error. The gene calls are TRBV20-1 and TRBJ2-3, with D possibly being TRBD1 or TRBD2 (6 bases each). Germline values: CDR1 DFQATT, CDR2 SNEGSKA (reference sequence). The CDR3 has 14 residues. CDR3 loop: CSAMDSTSTDTQYF. CDR3 bases: TGCAGTGCTATGGACAGCACTAGCACGGATACGCAGTATTTT.

Of note for this clonotype: Germline is not matched at one junction end, which may reflect a read error. The chain uses TRBV6-5 and TRBJ2-4, with D perhaps TRBD2 (6 bases). The CDR3 spans 13 residues. Germline-derived CDR1 and CDR2 are MNHEY and SVGAGI. CDR3 bases: TGTGCCTGCAGTTACTCGACAGATGGAGGGCAGTACTTC. It is translated as CACSYSTDGGQYF.

The chain combines TRBV6-2 or TRBV6-3 with TRBJ2-3; 11 bases fit TRBD1. Germline CDR1 is MNHEY and CDR2 is SVGEGT. Germline trimming cut 4 bases from V and 7 bases from J; bases unmatched to any gene: 7. The CDR3 is made up of 15 amino acids. CDR3 region: CASSSWTGGRNTQYF. Here the CDR3 DNA reads TGTGCCAGCAGTTCCTGGACAGGGGGCAGGAATACGCAGTATTTT.

This clonotype was seen more than once but under ten times. The chain uses TRBV27 and TRBJ1-5; D might be TRBD1 (6 bases). V was trimmed by 2 bases and J by 6 bases, leaving 17 bases between them. CDR1 and CDR2 from the germline V gene are MNHEY and SMNVEV (reference sequence). This CDR3 contains 16 residues. CDR3 nucleotides: TGTGCCAGCAGTTTAACGAGCAGGGGCATAGGTCAGCCCCAGCATTTT. Its translation: CASSLTSRGIGQPQHF.

This chain connects TRBV7-6 to TRBJ2-1; 12 bases are a match to TRBD2. CDR3 size: 15 residues. The germline V gene encodes CDR1 SGHVS and CDR2 FNYEAQ. The V segment lost 1 base and the J segment 8 bases; nucleotides outside the gene matches: 3. The CDR3: CASSLGLAGAYEQFF. The CDR3 nucleotides are TGTGCCAGCAGCTTAGGACTAGCGGGAGCCTATGAGCAGTTCTTC. The complete variable domain, with remaining parts taken from reference TRBV7-6 and TRBJ2-1, reads GAGVSQSPRYKVTKRGQDVALRCDPISGHVSLYWYRQALGQGPEFLTYFNYEAQQDKSGLPNDRFSAERPEGSISTLTIQRTEQRDSAMYRCASSLGLAGAYEQFFGPGTRLTVL.

Comment on this clonotype: One end of the junction is discordant with germline, which a read error may explain. The V gene is TRBV6-5, the J gene TRBJ2-7, with 7 bases that match TRBD1. The CDR3 is 16 residues long. The germline CDR1 and CDR2 sequences are MNHEY and SVGAGI. The CDR3 DNA is TGTGTCAGCAGTAGTCCCTACCGGGACAGTACCTACGAGCAGTACTTC. As protein: CVSSSPYRDSTYEQYF.

The CDR3 region is CASSPRVGHTEAFF. DNA of the CDR3: TGTGCCAGCAGCCCCAGGGTAGGGCACACTGAAGCTTTCTTT. The chain uses TRBV7-9 and TRBJ1-1; D may be TRBD1 (5 bases). CDR3 length: 14 amino acids. The germline gives CDR1 SEHNR, CDR2 FQNEAQ (reference sequence). Trimming removed 5 bases from V and 3 bases from J, with 13 bases in between.

At least ten counts were recorded for this clonotype. This chain connects TRBV12-3 or TRBV12-4 to TRBJ1-2; a possible D gene is TRBD1 (6 bases). V gave up 2 bases and J gave up 9 bases, with 13 bases separating them. The CDR3 has 13 residues. Here the CDR3 DNA reads TGTGCCAGCAGTTTATTTACGGGGGCGAGCTACACCTTC. Translated: CASSLFTGASYTF.

V and J are TRBV5-1 and TRBJ2-7; TRBD2 agrees at 9 bases. Germline CDR1 reads SGHRS; CDR2 reads YFSETQ. This CDR3 has 15 amino acids. V dropped 0 bases and J dropped 6; count of bases not matched to a gene: 7. The CDR3 DNA reads TGCGCCAGCAGCTTGGCGATTAGCGGGAGATCCGAGCAGTACTTC. Translating gives CASSLAISGRSEQYF.